In this sample, the clone carrying this TCR beta chain turned up many times. This sample stems from a study of identical twins. TCRdb re-derived calls from the 5' RACE reads in MiXCR, one entry per CDR3 protein. The profile shows fewer than 650,000 distinct CDR3 sequences, around a tenth of them singletons. The V and J ends lost 8 bases and 3 bases respectively, with 11 bases between them. Germline V gene data show CDR1 as WSHSY and CDR2 as SAAADI. This CDR3 has 12 amino acids. These data are also associated with another study on yellow fever vaccine responses in identical twins.

This sequence originates from a young woman in good health. What was sequenced was PBMCs. The V gene is TRBV10-2, the J gene TRBJ2-7; D gene ambiguous. The CDR3 here is CASGQGYYEQYF. The CDR3 DNA reads TGCGCCAGCGGTCAAGGCTACTACGAGCAGTACTTC.